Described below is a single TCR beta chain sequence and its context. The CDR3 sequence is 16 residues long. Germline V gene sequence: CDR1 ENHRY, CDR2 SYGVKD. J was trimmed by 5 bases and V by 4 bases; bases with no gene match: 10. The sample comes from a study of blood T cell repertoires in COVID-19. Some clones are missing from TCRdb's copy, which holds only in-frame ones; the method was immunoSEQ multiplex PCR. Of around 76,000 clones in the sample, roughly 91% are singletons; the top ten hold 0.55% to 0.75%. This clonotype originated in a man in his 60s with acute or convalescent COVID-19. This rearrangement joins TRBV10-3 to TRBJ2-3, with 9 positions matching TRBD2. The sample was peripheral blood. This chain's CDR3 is CAISVGLAGRGDTQYF. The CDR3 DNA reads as TGTGCCATCAGTGTGGGGCTAGCGGGGCGGGGAGATACGCAGTATTTT.